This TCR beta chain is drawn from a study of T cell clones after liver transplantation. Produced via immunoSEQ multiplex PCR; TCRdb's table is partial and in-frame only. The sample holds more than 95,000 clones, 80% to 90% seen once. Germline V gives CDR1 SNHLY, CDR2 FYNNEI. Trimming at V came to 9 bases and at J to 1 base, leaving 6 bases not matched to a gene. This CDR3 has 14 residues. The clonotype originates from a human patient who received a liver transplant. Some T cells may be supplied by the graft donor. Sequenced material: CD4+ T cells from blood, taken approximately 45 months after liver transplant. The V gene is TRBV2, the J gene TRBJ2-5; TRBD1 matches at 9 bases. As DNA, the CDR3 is TGTGCCAGAGAGCCGGGACAGGGCCAAGAGACCCAGTACTTC. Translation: CAREPGQGQETQYF.